This T cell receptor beta chain is drawn from a study of blood T cell repertoires in COVID-19 (dated by TCRdb to about 2020). Concerning the study at large: Collaborator samples came from the United States, Italy and Spain and covered acute and convalescent phases of COVID-19. The material from the prospective study consisted of cDNA or gDNA derived from T cells, B-cell-depleted T cells, or PBMCs. Deeply sampled blood TCRbeta repertoires from subjects exposed to, actively infected with, or recovered from COVID-19 were included in the dataset. The repertoires were released in a freely available public database meant as a resource for research on the immune response to SARS-CoV-2. Samples were obtained from the ongoing ImmuneRACE study (first 160 participants) and from about 1,300 subjects provided by 6 global collaborators. A de-identified subject ID, COVID-19 status, age in years and sex were almost always included in the sample metadata. Where available, HLA class I and class II types were taken from metadata supplied by the sample provider and were not determined by assay-based typing. Overall results and qualifications from the work: The amount of clinical and demographic metadata varied by source and participant and was provided uncurated.

The immunoSEQ Assay, a bias-controlled multiplex PCR, was used to amplify TCRbeta CDR3 regions from genomic DNA. Processing in the source paper ran as follows. Nucleated cell counts per sample were estimated from amplification of reference gene primers within the assay. Sequence reads were collapsed and filtered to measure the absolute abundance of every unique TCRbeta CDR3 rearrangement. Productive Simpson clonality was computed per sample as the square root of Simpson's diversity index over productive rearrangements. TCRdb holds this immuneACCESS table with in-frame rearrangements only. Some clones are missing; in checked studies, unresolved V genes explain under half, and the rest has no known cause. V, J and clone size reflect that table, while D and trimming were determined from the DNA. This sample has 150,000 to 200,000 clones in its table, and 70% to 85% of those were observed once. The leading ten clones occupy 7% of the sample.

At one collaborating source in Seattle, patients were enrolled during active infection and were followed longitudinally through the course of disease. Each collaborating institution followed its own protocols to collect whole blood in K2EDTA tubes. For TCRbeta analysis, collaborator samples were shipped as frozen whole blood, as isolated PBMCs, or as DNA extracted from either sample type. The germline V gene sets CDR1 to SQVTM and CDR2 to ANQGSEA. The CDR3 spans 12 residues, from the cysteine through the phenylalanine. Left in the record is the CDR3 DNA by itself, 36 bases read in frame from the first base. The V and J ends are trimmed by 5 bases and 8 bases, leaving 13 bases between them. As to this clone: Its antigen target is currently unknown. One base away there is no much larger clone; base qualities are not given.

Sequencing was carried out using peripheral blood. The chain joins TRBV29-1 to TRBJ2-4, and possibly TRBD1, on 5 matching bases. The TCR comes from a woman aged 40 to 55 with COVID-19, enrolled during active disease. The CDR3 loop reads CSVSSGSDIQYF. The nucleotide sequence reads TGCAGCGTTTCATCAGGGTCAGACATTCAGTACTTC.